These 17 T cell receptor beta chains were sequenced from one sample in a study of regulatory T cells in long-lasting Graves disease. Libraries of TCR beta came from iRepertoire HTBI primers plus Arm-PCR of CDR3 regions. A single record per CDR3 protein comes from TCRdb applying MiXCR to the multiplex PCR reads. The table lists 600,000 to 800,000 distinct CDR3 sequences, around 30% of them singletons. Time point noted: persistent/refractory GD, antithyroid drugs over 5 years with positive TRAb. Construction of the TCR library relied on RNA isolated from PBMCs. The sequencing here drew on peripheral blood mononuclear cells (PBMCs), taken when the disease was refractory, from a patient treated with antithyroid drugs. The receptors were sampled from a female donor with Graves disease.

The genes are TRBV11-1 and TRBJ2-7; D perhaps matches TRBD2 (6 bases). This CDR3 has 15 amino acids. Trimming removed 3 bases from V and 0 bases from J, with 12 bases in between. In germline, CDR1 is SGHAT, CDR2 FQDESV (reference sequence). The CDR3 region has the DNA TGTGCCAGCAGCTTCCTGGGACTGGACTCCTACGAGCAGTACTTC. It codes for CASSFLGLDSYEQYF. Variable domain in full (rest from reference TRBV11-1 and TRBJ2-7): EAEVAQSPRYKITEKSQAVAFWCDPISGHATLYWYRQILGQGPELLVQFQDESVVDDSQLPKDRFSAERLKGVDSTLKIQPAELGDSAMYLCASSFLGLDSYEQYFGPGTRLTVT.

The chain uses TRBV10-3 and TRBJ2-5; TRBD2 matches 13 bases. With 6 bases clipped from V and 4 bases from J, the junction kept 8 bases outside the gene matches. CDR1 and CDR2 from the germline V gene are ENHRY and SYGVKD. The CDR3 runs to 16 residues. The CDR3 DNA follows: TGTGCCATCAGGAAGACTAGCGGGAGGAAAGGAGAGACCCAGTACTTC. Its translation is CAIRKTSGRKGETQYF.

This clonotype was seen more than once but under ten times. This chain links TRBV20-1 with TRBJ2-7; 9 positions match TRBD2. Germline CDR1 DFQATT, CDR2 SNEGSKA (reference sequence). This CDR3 has 15 amino acids. V trimming: 5 bases; J trimming: 6 bases; junction bases outside the gene matches: 14. The CDR3 here is CSASISSGIISEQYF. DNA of the CDR3: TGCAGTGCTTCGATCTCTAGCGGGATAATTTCCGAGCAGTACTTC.

This clonotype was recorded a few times. The V call is TRBV11-2, the J call TRBJ2-6; D unclear. The ends were cut back, 3 bases at V and 0 bases at J, with 12 bases in the middle. The CDR3 consists of 17 residues. CDR1 and CDR2 from the germline V gene are SGHAT and FQNNGV. CDR3 region: CASSFAGISSGANVLTF. The CDR3 bases are TGTGCCAGCAGCTTTGCAGGTATAAGCTCTGGGGCCAACGTCCTGACTTTC.

This clonotype appeared a few times. The V and J genes are TRBV20-1 and TRBJ2-5, with a weak D call TRBD2 (6 bases). Trimming removed 5 bases from V and 1 base from J, with 11 bases in between. The germline gives CDR1 DFQATT, CDR2 SNEGSKA (reference sequence). CDR3 length: 13 residues. The CDR3 loop is CSALATSQETQYF. The CDR3 DNA follows: TGCAGTGCTCTAGCGACCAGCCAAGAGACCCAGTACTTC.

The J gene is TRBJ2-1, the V gene TRBV19, with 7 bases matching TRBD2. This CDR3 is 13 amino acids long. The trim removed 1 base at V and 6 bases at J, leaving 0 bases unmatched. Germline V lookup: CDR1 LNHDA, CDR2 SQIVND (reference sequence). CDR3 nucleotides: TGTGCCAGTAGTATAGGGACTAGCAATGAGCAGTTCTTC. Protein sequence: CASSIGTSNEQFF. Looking up the rest from reference TRBV19 and TRBJ2-1 gives the full variable domain: DGGITQSPKYLFRKEGQNVTLSCEQNLNHDAMYWYRQDPGQGLRLIYYSQIVNDFQKGDIAEGYSVSREKKESFPLTVTSAQKNPTAFYLCASSIGTSNEQFFGPGTRLTVL.

This clonotype has only a few counts. The rearrangement joins TRBV2 to TRBJ1-3; D unclear. CDR3 size: 14 residues. The germline V and J ends were trimmed by 4 bases and 4 bases, with 11 bases remaining between them. From germline, CDR1 is SNHLY and CDR2 FYNNEI. DNA for the CDR3: TGTGCCAGCAGTGTCGGCAGCTTGGGAAACACCATATATTTT. This sequence encodes CASSVGSLGNTIYF.

Only a few counts were recorded for this clonotype. This chain joins TRBV15 and TRBJ1-2, with D uncertain. Germline CDR1 LNHNV, CDR2 YYDKDF (reference sequence). V lost 0 bases to trimming and J lost 6 bases, with 5 bases between them. The CDR3 runs 12 residues. CDR3 nucleotides: TGTGCCACCAGCAGAGATGAGAATGGCTACACCTTC. Translating it yields CATSRDENGYTF.

This clonotype appeared many times. The V call is TRBV11-2, the J call TRBJ1-6; the D gene is possibly TRBD1 (5 bases). V gave up 4 bases and J gave up 0 bases, with 16 bases separating them. The CDR3 is 18 residues long. Germline-derived CDR1 and CDR2 are SGHAT and FQNNGV. The chain's CDR3 is CASSSRDGLSSYNSPLHF. In nucleotides, the CDR3 is TGTGCCAGCAGCTCAAGGGACGGTCTAAGCTCCTATAATTCACCCCTCCACTTT.

This clonotype was observed a handful of times. In nucleotides, the CDR3 is TGCAGTGCTAGAGATCTGTTAGTTAGGAACTATGGCTACACCTTC. It is translated as CSARDLLVRNYGYTF. The gene calls are TRBV20-1 and TRBJ1-2; D is undetermined. Between the trimmed V and J ends, which lost 0 bases and 2 bases, there was a span of 13 bases. The CDR3 consists of 15 residues. Germline V lookup: CDR1 DFQATT, CDR2 SNEGSKA (reference sequence).

This clonotype was counted at least ten times. The J gene is TRBJ2-7, the V gene TRBV29-1, with a weak D call TRBD1 (5 bases). This CDR3 comprises 10 residues. Germline lookup yields CDR1 SQVTM and CDR2 ANQGSEA. Trimming stripped 5 bases from V and 6 bases from J, with 8 bases between. The DNA for the CDR3 is TGCAGCGTTATGACAGTCGAGCAGTACTTC. Translating gives CSVMTVEQYF.

The J gene is TRBJ1-5, the V gene TRBV20-1, with D perhaps matching TRBD1 (5 bases). The germline V and J ends were trimmed by 1 base and 7 bases, with 11 bases remaining between them. The length of the CDR3 is 13 residues. Germline CDR1 reads DFQATT; CDR2 reads SNEGSKA (reference sequence). The CDR3 nucleotides read TGCAGTGCTAGAGTTGGACGGGGGCAGCCCCAGCATTTT. It codes for CSARVGRGQPQHF.

This clonotype was seen a few times. The chain is built from TRBV12-3 or TRBV12-4 and TRBJ2-7, with D maybe TRBD2 (5 bases). Trimming cost V 1 base and J 5 bases, with 12 bases left between them. This CDR3 region has 14 residues. Here the CDR3 reads CASSLGSGSNEQYF. In nucleotides, the CDR3 is TGTGCCAGCAGTTTAGGGTCGGGGTCCAACGAGCAGTACTTC.

The chain employs TRBV7-3 and TRBJ2-2, with 12 bases identical to TRBD1. This CDR3 contains 17 residues. Per the germline V gene, CDR1 is SGHTA and CDR2 is FQGTGA. J lost 7 bases, V lost 5 bases, and 11 bases had no gene match. CDR3 sequence (DNA): TGTGCCAGCAGCGTCCTTGGGACAGGGGGCGAAGGCGGGGAGCTGTTTTTT. This sequence encodes CASSVLGTGGEGGELFF.

This chain joins TRBV13 and TRBJ2-7; D is unresolved. V lost 1 base to trimming and J lost 3 bases, with 10 bases between them. CDR1 and CDR2 (germline): PRHDT, FYEKMQ (reference sequence). This CDR3 spans 14 amino acids. As DNA, the CDR3 is TGTGCCAGCAGCTTAGCGGTGGCAGTCTACGAGCAGTACTTC. Translation gives CASSLAVAVYEQYF.

The table lists this clonotype with a few counts. This chain links TRBV30 with TRBJ1-5; TRBD1 might be the D (5 bases). The CDR3 is made up of 13 amino acids. CDR1 and CDR2 from the germline V gene are GTSNPN and SVGIG (reference sequence). The ends were cut back, 1 base at V and 4 bases at J, with 8 bases in the middle. As DNA, the CDR3 is TGTGCCTGGAGTGGACAGTTTAATCAGCCCCAGCATTTT. It encodes CAWSGQFNQPQHF.

This clonotype was seen only a few times. This chain uses TRBV19 with TRBJ1-2; 7 bases line up with TRBD1. The CDR3 loop spans 14 amino acids. The junction had 11 bases not matched to a gene; V was cut back by 5 bases and J by 8 bases. CDR1 is LNHDA, CDR2 SQIVND, per germline (reference sequence). The CDR3, as DNA: TGTGCCAGTAGTTTACACGGACAGGATCTGGGCTACACCTTC. This gives the protein CASSLHGQDLGYTF.